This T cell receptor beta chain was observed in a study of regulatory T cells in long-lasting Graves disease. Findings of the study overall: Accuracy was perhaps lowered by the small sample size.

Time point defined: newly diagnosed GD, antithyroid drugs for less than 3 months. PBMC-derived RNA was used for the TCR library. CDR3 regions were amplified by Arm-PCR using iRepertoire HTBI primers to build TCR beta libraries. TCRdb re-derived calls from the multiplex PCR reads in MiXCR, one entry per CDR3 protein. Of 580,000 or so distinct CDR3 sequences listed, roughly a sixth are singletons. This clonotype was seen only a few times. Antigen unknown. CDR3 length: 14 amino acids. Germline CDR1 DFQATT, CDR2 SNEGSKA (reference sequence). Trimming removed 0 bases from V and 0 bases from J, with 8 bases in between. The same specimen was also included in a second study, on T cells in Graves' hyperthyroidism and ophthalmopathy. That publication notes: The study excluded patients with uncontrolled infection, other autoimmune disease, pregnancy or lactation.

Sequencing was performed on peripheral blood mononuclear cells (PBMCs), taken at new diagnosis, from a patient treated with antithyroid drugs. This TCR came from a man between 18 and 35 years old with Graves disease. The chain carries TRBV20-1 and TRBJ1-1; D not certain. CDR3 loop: CSARDEGMNTEAFF. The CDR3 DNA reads TGCAGTGCTAGAGATGAGGGTATGAACACTGAAGCTTTCTTT.